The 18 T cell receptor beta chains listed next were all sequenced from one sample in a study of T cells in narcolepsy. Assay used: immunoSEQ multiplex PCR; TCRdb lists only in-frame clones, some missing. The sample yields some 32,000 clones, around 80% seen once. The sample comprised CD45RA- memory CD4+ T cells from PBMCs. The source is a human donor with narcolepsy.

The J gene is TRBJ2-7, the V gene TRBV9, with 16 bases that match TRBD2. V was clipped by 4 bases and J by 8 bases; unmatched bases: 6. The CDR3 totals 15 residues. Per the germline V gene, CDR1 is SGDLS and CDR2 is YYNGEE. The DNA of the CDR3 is TGTGCCAGCAGCTCTCCGGGACTAGCGGGAGGGAAGCAGTACTTC. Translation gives CASSSPGLAGGKQYF.

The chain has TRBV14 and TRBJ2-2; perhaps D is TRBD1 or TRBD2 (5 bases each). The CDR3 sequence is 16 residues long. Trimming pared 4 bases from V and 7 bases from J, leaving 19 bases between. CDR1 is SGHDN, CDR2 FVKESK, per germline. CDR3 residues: CASSPMPGLKGGELFF. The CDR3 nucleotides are TGTGCCAGCAGCCCAATGCCGGGGCTAAAAGGCGGGGAGCTGTTTTTT.

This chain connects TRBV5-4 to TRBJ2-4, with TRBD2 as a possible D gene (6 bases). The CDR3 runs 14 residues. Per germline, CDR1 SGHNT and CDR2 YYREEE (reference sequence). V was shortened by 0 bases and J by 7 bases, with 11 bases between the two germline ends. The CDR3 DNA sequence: TGTGCCAGCAGCTTGGACCTAGCGAGGAACATTCAGTACTTC. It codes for CASSLDLARNIQYF.

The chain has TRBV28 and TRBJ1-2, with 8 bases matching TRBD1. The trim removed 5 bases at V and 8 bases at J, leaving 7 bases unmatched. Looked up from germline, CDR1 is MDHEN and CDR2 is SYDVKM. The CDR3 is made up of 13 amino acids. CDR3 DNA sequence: TGTGCCAGCAGTCCGGACAGGGTGTTCGGCTACACCTTC. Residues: CASSPDRVFGYTF.

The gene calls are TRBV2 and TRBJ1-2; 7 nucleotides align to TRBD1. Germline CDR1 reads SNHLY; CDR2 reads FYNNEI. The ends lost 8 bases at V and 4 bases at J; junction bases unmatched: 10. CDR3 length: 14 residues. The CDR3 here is CASAGGGAGYGYTF. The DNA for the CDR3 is TGTGCCAGCGCAGGGGGGGGCGCGGGCTATGGCTACACCTTC.

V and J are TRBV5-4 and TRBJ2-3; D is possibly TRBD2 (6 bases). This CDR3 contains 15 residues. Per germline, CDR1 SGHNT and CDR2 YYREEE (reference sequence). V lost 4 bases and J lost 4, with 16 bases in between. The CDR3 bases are TGTGCCAGCAGCGGGAGACTAGTCGGGGCAGATACGCAGTATTTT. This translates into CASSGRLVGADTQYF.

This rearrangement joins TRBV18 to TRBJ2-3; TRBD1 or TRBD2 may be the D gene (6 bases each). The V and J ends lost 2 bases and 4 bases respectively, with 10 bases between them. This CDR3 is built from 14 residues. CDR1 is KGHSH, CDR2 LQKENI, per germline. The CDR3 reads CASSPTGGADTQYF. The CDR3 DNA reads TGTGCCAGCTCACCAACCGGGGGCGCAGATACGCAGTATTTT.

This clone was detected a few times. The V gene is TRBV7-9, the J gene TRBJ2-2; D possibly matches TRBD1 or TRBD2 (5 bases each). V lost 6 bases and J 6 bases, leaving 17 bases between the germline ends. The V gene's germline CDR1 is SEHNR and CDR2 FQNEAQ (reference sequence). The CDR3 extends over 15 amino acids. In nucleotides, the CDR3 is TGTGCCAGCAGAAAAGGGACCAGTCAGGCCGGGGAGCTGTTTTTT. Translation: CASRKGTSQAGELFF.

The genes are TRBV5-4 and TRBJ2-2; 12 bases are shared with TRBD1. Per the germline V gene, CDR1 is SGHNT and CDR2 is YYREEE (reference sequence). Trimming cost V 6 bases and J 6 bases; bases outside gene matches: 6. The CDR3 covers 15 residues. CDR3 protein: CASTGQGARAGELFF. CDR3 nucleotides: TGTGCCAGCACGGGACAGGGGGCGCGGGCCGGGGAGCTGTTTTTT.

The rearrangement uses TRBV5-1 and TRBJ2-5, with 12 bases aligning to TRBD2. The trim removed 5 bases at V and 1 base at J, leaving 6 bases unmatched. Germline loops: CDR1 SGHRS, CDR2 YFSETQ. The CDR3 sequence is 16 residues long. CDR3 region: CASSSSGGVFQETQYF. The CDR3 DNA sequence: TGCGCCAGCAGTTCTAGCGGGGGGGTCTTCCAAGAGACCCAGTACTTC.

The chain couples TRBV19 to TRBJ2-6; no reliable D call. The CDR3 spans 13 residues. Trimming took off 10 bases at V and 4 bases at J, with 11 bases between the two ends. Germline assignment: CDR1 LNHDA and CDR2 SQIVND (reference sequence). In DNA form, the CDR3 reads TGTGCCACTGGTCAATCAGGGGCCAACGTCCTGACTTTC. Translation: CATGQSGANVLTF.

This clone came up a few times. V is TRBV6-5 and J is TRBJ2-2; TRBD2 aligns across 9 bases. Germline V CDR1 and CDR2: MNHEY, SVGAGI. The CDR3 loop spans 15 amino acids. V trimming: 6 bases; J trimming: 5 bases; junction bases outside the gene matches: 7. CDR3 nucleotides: TGTGCCAGCAGGAACCGCGGGGGGGATACCGGGGAGCTGTTTTTT. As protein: CASRNRGGDTGELFF.

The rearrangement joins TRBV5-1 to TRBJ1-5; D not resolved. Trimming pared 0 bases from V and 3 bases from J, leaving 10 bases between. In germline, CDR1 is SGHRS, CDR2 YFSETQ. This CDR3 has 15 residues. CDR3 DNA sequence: TGCGCCAGCAGCTTGGCCGGGCAGCACAATCAGCCCCAGCATTTT. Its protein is CASSLAGQHNQPQHF.

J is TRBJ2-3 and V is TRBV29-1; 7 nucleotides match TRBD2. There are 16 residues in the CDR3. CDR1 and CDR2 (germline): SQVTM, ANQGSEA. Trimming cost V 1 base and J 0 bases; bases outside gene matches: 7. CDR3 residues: CSVEVGAGTSTDTQYF. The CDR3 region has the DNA TGCAGCGTTGAAGTGGGAGCGGGGACTAGCACAGATACGCAGTATTTT.

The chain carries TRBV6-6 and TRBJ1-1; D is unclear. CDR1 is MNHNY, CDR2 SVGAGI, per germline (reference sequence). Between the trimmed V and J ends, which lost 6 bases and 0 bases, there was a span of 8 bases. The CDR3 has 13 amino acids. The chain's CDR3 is CASSRSMNTEAFF. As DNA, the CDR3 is TGTGCCAGCAGCCGAAGCATGAACACTGAAGCTTTCTTT.

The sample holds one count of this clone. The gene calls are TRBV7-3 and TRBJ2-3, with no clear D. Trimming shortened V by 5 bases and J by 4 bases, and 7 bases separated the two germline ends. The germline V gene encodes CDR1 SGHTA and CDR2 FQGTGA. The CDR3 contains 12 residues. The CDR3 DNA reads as TGTGCCAGCAGCCAAAGATCAGATACGCAGTATTTT. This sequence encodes CASSQRSDTQYF.

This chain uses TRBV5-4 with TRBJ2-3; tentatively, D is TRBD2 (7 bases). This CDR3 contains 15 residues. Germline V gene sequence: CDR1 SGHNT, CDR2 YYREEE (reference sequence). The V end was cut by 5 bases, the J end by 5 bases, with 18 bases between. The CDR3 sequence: CASRRAGAGGDTQYF. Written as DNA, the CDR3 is TGTGCCAGCAGACGGGCGGGGGCCGGGGGAGATACGCAGTATTTT.

The CDR3 reads CASTDRAGGYTF. CDR3 in DNA: TGTGCCAGCACCGACAGGGCGGGTGGCTACACCTTC. This chain joins TRBV6-1 and TRBJ1-2; TRBD1 matches 7 bases. V was clipped by 7 bases and J by 7 bases; unmatched bases: 6. Germline V CDR1 and CDR2: MNHNS, SASEGT. CDR3 length: 12 residues.